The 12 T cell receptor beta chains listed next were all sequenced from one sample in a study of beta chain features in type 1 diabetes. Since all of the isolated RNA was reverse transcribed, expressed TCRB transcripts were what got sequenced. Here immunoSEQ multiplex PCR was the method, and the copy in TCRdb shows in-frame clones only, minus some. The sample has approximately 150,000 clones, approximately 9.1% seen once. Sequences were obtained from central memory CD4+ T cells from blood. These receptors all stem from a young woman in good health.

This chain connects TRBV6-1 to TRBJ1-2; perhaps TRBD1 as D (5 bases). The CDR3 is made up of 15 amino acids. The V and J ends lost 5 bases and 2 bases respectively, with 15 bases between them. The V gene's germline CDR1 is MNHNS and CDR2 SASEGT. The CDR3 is CASSPRIGVNYGYTF. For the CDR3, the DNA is TGTGCCAGCAGTCCCAGGATAGGGGTCAACTATGGCTACACCTTC.

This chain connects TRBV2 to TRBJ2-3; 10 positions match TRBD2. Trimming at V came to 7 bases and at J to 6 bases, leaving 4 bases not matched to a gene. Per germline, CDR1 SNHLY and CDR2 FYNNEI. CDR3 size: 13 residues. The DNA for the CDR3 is TGTGCCAGCAATGAGCGGGAGGGCGATACGCAGTATTTT. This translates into CASNEREGDTQYF.

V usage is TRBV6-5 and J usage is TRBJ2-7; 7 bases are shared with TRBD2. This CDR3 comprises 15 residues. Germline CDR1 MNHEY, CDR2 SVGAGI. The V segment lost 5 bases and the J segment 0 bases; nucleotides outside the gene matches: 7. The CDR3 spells CASSIREVSSYEQYF. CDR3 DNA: TGTGCCAGCAGTATACGGGAGGTTAGCTCCTACGAGCAGTACTTC.

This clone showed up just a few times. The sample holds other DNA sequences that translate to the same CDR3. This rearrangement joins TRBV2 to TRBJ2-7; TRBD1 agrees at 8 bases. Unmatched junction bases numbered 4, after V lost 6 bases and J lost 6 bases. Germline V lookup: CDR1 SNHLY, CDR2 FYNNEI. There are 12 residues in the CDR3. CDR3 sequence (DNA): TGTGCCAGCAGCGGACAGGGATCCGAGCAGTACTTC. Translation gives CASSGQGSEQYF.

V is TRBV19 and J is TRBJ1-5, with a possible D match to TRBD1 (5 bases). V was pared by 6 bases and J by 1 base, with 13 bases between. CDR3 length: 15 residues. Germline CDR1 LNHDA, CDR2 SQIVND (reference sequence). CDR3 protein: CASRRQIGSNQPQHF. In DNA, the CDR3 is TGTGCCAGTAGGAGACAGATAGGGAGCAATCAGCCCCAGCATTTT.

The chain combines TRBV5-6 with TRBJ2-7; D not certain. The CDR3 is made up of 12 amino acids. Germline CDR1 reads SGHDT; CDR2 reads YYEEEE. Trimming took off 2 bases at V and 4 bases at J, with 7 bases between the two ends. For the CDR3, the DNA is TGTGCCAGCAGCTTTTTCGGTTACGAGCAGTACTTC. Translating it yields CASSFFGYEQYF.

The DNA for the CDR3 is TGTGCCAGCAAAGGAGGGAATGGAAACACCATATATTTT. The encoded protein is CASKGGNGNTIYF. The chain recombines TRBV19 with TRBJ1-3, with D hard to call. This CDR3 region has 13 residues. Deletions cut 9 bases from V and 3 bases from J, with 12 bases between. Looked up from germline, CDR1 is LNHDA and CDR2 is SQIVND (reference sequence).

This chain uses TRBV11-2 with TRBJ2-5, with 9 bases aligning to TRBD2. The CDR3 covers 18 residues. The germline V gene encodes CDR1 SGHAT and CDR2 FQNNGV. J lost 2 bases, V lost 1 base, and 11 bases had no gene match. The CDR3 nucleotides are TGTGCCAGCAGCTTAGGAGCCAGTAGCGGGAGTGGTCAAGAGACCCAGTACTTC. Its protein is CASSLGASSGSGQETQYF.

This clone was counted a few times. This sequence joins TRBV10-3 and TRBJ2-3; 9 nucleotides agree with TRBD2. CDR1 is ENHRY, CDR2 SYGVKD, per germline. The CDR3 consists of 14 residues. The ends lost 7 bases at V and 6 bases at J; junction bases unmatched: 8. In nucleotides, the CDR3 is TGTGCCATCAAGCTTCCTAGCGGGGACGATACGCAGTATTTT. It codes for CAIKLPSGDDTQYF.

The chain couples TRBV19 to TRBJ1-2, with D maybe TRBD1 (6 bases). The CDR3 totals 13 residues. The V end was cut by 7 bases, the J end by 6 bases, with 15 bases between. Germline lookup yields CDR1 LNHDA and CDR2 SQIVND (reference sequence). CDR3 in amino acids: CASNPQGIDGYTF. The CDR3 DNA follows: TGTGCCAGTAACCCACAGGGAATAGATGGCTACACCTTC.

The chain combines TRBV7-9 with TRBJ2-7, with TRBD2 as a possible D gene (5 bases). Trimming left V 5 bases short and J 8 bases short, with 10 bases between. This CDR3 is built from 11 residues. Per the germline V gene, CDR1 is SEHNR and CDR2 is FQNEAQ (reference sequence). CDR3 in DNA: TGTGCCAGCAGCCTGGGAGCAAAGCAGTACTTC. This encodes CASSLGAKQYF.

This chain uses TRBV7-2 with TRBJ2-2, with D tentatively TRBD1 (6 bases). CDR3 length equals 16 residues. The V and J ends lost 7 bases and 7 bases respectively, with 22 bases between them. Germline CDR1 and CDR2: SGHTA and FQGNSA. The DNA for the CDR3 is TGTGCCAGCAAAGAAGGTCGGGCCGCCAGGGGCGGGGAGCTGTTTTTT. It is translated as CASKEGRAARGGELFF.